The clone carrying this T cell receptor beta chain appeared a few times. Antigen: not known. The entry originates in a study of T cell responses to AZD1222 COVID-19 vaccine. Study findings and constraints: Repertoires in all cases were sampled only once the peak T cell response had passed. A reported finding is that nearly half of spike-specific TCRs target unmutated variant regions. Only six individuals given AZD1222 were seropositive at baseline.

The V segment lost 5 bases and the J segment 2 bases; nucleotides outside the gene matches: 6. CDR3 length: 15 amino acids. Per the germline V gene, CDR1 is SGHTA and CDR2 is FQGTGA. Profiling relied on immunoSEQ multiplex PCR, and the TCRdb table lists in-frame clones only, not all of them. Of 140,000 to 150,000 clones detected, roughly 88% appear once; the ten largest clones hold 1.9%. Second-dose intervals near 4 or 12 weeks were combined. The material sequenced was peripheral blood, taken 28 days after the second AZD1222 dose. The receptor was derived from an adult who received the AZD1222 COVID-19 vaccine. The chain is built from TRBV7-3 and TRBJ2-3; TRBD2 agrees at 8 bases. The CDR3 loop is CASSPPGGDTDTQYF. In DNA form, the CDR3 reads TGTGCCAGCAGCCCCCCGGGGGGGGACACAGATACGCAGTATTTT.